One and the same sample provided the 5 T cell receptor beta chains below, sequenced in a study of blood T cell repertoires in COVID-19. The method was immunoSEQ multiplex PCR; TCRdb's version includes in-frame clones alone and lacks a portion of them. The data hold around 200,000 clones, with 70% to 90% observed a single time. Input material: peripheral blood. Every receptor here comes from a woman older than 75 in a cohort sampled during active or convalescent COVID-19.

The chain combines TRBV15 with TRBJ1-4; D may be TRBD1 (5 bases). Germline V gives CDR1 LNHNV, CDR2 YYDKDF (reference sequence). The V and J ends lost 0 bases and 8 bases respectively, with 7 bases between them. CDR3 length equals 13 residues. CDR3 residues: CATSRDRGEKLFF. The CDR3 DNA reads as TGTGCCACCAGCAGAGATAGGGGAGAAAAACTGTTTTTT.

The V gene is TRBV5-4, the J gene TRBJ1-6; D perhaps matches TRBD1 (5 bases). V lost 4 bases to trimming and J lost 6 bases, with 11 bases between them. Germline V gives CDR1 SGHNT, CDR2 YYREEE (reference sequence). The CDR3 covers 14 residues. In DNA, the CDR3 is TGTGCCAGCAGCCCGTGGGGGGGTAATTCACCCCTCCACTTT. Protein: CASSPWGGNSPLHF.

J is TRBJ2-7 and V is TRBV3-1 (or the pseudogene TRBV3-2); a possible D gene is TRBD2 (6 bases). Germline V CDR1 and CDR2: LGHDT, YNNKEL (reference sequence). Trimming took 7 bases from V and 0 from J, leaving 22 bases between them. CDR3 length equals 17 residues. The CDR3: CASTPRHGTGSSYEQYF. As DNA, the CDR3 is TGTGCCAGCACGCCCAGACACGGGACCGGGAGCTCCTACGAGCAGTACTTC.

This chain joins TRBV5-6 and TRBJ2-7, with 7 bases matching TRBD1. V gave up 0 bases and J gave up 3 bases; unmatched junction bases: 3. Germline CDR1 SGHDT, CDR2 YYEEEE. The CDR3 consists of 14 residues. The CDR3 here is CASSLGQGVYEQYF. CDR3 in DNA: TGTGCCAGCAGCTTGGGGCAGGGGGTCTACGAGCAGTACTTC. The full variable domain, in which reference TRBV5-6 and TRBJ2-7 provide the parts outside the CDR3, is DAGVTQSPTHLIKTRGQQVTLRCSPKSGHDTVSWYQQALGQGPQFIFQYYEEEERQRGNFPDRFSGHQFPNYSSELNVNALLLGDSALYLCASSLGQGVYEQYFGPGTRLTVT.

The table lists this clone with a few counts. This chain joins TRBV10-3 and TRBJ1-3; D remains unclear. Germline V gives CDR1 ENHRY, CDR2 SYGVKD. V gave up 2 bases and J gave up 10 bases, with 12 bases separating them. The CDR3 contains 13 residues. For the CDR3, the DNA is TGTGCCATCAGTGAGCCCCCCGCCGGGACCATATATTTT. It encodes CAISEPPAGTIYF.